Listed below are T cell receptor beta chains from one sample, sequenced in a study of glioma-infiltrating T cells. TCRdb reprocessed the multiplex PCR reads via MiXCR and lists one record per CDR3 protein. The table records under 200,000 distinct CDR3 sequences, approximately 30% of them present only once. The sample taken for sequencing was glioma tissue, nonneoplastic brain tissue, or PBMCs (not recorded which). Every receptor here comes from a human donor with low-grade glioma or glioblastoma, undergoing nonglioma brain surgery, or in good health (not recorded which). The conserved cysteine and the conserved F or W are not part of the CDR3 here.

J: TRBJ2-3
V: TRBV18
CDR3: ASPPTVGTDTQY

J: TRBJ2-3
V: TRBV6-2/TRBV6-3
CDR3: ASSSPSGSGTDTQY

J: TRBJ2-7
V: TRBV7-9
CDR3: ASSLVLAASYEQY

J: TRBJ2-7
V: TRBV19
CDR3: ASSIRDRGEEQY

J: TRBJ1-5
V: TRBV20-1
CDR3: SAKGTENQPQH

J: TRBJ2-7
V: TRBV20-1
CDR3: SARDSVSYEQY

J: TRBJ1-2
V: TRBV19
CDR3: ATTPGQERGYT

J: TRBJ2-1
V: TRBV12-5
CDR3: ASVAVPYNEQF

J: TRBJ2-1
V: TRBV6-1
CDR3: ASSFGLAAEREQF

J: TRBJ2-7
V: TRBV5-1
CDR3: ASSLAAQGYEQY

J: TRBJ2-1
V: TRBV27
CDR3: ASSLVGGNYNEQF

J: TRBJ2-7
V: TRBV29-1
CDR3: SVTNTGSFYEQY

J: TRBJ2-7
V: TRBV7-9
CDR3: ASSFRERSYEQY

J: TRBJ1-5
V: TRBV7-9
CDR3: ASSQAGKNQPQH

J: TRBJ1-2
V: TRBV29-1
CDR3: SVESRGPFYGYT

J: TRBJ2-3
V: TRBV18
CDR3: ASSPFGTLTSSTDTQY

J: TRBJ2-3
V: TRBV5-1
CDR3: ASSLGTLRDTQY

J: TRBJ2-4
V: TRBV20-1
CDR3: SALAGENIQY

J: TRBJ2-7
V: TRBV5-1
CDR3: ASSFQGANEQY

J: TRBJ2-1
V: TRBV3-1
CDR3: ASSQGEGESEQF

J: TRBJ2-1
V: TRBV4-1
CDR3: ASRQIGTIVPTEQF

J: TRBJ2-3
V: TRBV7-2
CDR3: ASSGGLAGSSTDTQY

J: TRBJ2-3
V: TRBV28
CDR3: ASSPWAVDTDTQY

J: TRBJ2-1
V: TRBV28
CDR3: ASSFYPTSGAQPGYNEQF

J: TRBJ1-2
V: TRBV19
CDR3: ASSGQGARGYT

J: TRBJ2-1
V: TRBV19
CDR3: ATSSGSSYNWNEQF

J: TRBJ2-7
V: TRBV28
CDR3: ASGGGFYEQY

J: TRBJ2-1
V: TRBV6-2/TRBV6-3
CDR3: ASRSGGHNEQF

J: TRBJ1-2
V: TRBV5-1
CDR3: ASSLLGQGDYGYT

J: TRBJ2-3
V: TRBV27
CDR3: ASSLAGADTQY

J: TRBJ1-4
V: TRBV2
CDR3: ASHGLLNEKLF